This T cell receptor (beta chain) was sequenced in a study of cytomegalovirus exposure and HLA in healthy donors. Researchers ran the PCR with 60 Vbeta and 13 Jbeta primers. Only in-frame clones appear in the TCRdb table, and some are missing; sequencing was by immunoSEQ multiplex PCR. The sample includes fewer than 140,000 clones, more than 65% seen only once; the top ten take 0.79%. Sequenced material: PBMCs. This TCR derives from a boy aged 10-17 years in good health and CMV-seronegative.

The CDR3 sequence: CASSPWRGPNTGELFF. The DNA for the CDR3 is TGTGCCAGCAGTCCCTGGAGGGGGCCGAACACCGGGGAGCTGTTTTTT. The gene calls are TRBV27 and TRBJ2-2; a weak D match, TRBD1 (7 bases). Germline V gene lookup returns CDR1 MNHEY and CDR2 SMNVEV (reference sequence). The V end was cut by 5 bases, the J end by 0 bases, with 13 bases between. This CDR3 spans 16 amino acids.